One sample yielded the 32 T cell receptor beta chains listed below, sequenced in a study of blood T cell repertoires in COVID-19. The method was immunoSEQ multiplex PCR; TCRdb's version includes in-frame clones alone and lacks a portion of them. The sample includes about 50,000 clones, around nine tenths of them seen just once. Sequences were obtained from peripheral blood. The receptor source for this set is a human donor with active COVID-19. The donor label of this sample is uncertain.

The chain uses TRBV28 and TRBJ1-5, with TRBD1 as a possible D gene (6 bases). Germline V gene sequence: CDR1 MDHEN, CDR2 SYDVKM. The CDR3 extends over 15 amino acids. The V end lost 9 bases, the J end lost 0 bases, and 15 bases lay between the germline ends. The CDR3 region is CASWGQLYSNQPQHF. CDR3 DNA sequence: TGTGCCAGTTGGGGGCAGCTTTATAGCAATCAGCCCCAGCATTTT.

This chain joins TRBV24-1 and TRBJ1-1, with 10 positions matching TRBD1. The germline V gene has CDR1 KGHDR and CDR2 SFDVKD. Trimming cost V 5 bases and J 1 base; bases outside gene matches: 3. The CDR3 is 15 amino acids. The CDR3 DNA reads TGTGCCACCAGTGGTGGACAGGGGGGGAACACTGAAGCTTTCTTT. Encoded protein: CATSGGQGGNTEAFF.

The chain carries TRBV5-8 and TRBJ1-1; TRBD1 agrees at 8 bases. With V trimmed by 3 bases and J by 1 base, 11 bases remained unmatched. CDR3 length: 17 residues. Per the germline V gene, CDR1 is SGHTS and CDR2 is YDEGEE. CDR3 sequence (DNA): TGTGCCAGCAGCTATTGGGCAGGGGGCGTCGGGAACACTGAAGCTTTCTTT. Protein: CASSYWAGGVGNTEAFF.

The rearrangement joins TRBV5-4 to TRBJ2-2, with 8 positions matching TRBD2. Germline V CDR1 and CDR2: SGHNT, YYREEE (reference sequence). The CDR3 totals 16 residues. The J segment lost 7 bases and the V segment lost 4 bases, leaving 12 bases of the junction unmatched. This CDR3 reads CASSPTSVRSDGELFF. The CDR3 nucleotides are TGTGCCAGCAGCCCGACTAGCGTGCGGTCGGACGGGGAGCTGTTTTTT.

The J gene is TRBJ2-2, the V gene TRBV9; D is perhaps TRBD2 (6 bases). This CDR3 is built from 16 residues. V was trimmed by 4 bases and J by 5 bases, leaving 18 bases between them. Germline CDR1 reads SGDLS; CDR2 reads YYNGEE. The CDR3 region is CASSPPGSRGTGELFF. CDR3 DNA: TGTGCCAGCAGCCCACCCGGGAGTCGGGGAACCGGGGAGCTGTTTTTT.

This chain connects TRBV4-3 to TRBJ1-2, with D tentatively TRBD1 (5 bases). This CDR3 is built from 16 residues. Trimming left V 4 bases short and J 0 bases short, with 15 bases between. Per germline, CDR1 LGHNA and CDR2 YSLEER. The CDR3 region is CASSPGGYLTNYGYTF. CDR3 DNA: TGCGCCAGCAGCCCGGGGGGATACTTAACTAACTATGGCTACACCTTC.

V and J are TRBV7-6 and TRBJ1-2, with 10 nucleotides matching TRBD1. The CDR3 contains 12 residues. The germline gives CDR1 SGHVS, CDR2 FNYEAQ. The J segment lost 4 bases and the V segment lost 8 bases, leaving 1 base of the junction unmatched. DNA for the CDR3: TGTGCCAGCGGGGACAGGGGCTATGGCTACACCTTC. This sequence encodes CASGDRGYGYTF.

The chain recombines TRBV6-2 or TRBV6-3 with TRBJ1-5; D is undetermined. The CDR3 runs to 16 residues. From germline, CDR1 is MNHEY and CDR2 SVGEGT. Trimming removed 0 bases from V and 2 bases from J, with 11 bases in between. CDR3 nucleotides: TGTGCCAGCAGTTACTCGACCGGGGTGGGCAATCAGCCCCAGCATTTT. Translated, it gives CASSYSTGVGNQPQHF.

The chain carries TRBV7-9 and TRBJ2-3; D is undetermined. V dropped 5 bases and J dropped 6 bases, with 12 bases sitting between them. Germline V lookup: CDR1 SEHNR, CDR2 FQNEAQ (reference sequence). The CDR3 runs to 13 residues. CDR3 coding DNA: TGTGCCAGCAGCCTTCAGTCCCATGATACGCAGTATTTT. This codes for CASSLQSHDTQYF.

The genes are TRBV28 and TRBJ2-7; 11 nucleotides match TRBD2. Germline-derived CDR1 and CDR2 are MDHEN and SYDVKM. There are 16 residues in the CDR3. With 0 bases clipped from V and 4 bases from J, the junction kept 5 bases outside the gene matches. The CDR3 sequence is CASSLWASGRSYEQYF. CDR3 DNA sequence: TGTGCCAGCAGTTTATGGGCTAGCGGGAGGAGTTACGAGCAGTACTTC.

The chain links TRBV11-2 to TRBJ1-2; maybe TRBD1 (6 bases). CDR3 length: 15 residues. V lost 0 bases and J 4 bases, leaving 12 bases between the germline ends. CDR1 and CDR2 (germline): SGHAT, FQNNGV. This CDR3 is CASSLDSQGSYGYTF. The CDR3 nucleotides are TGTGCCAGCAGCTTAGATAGCCAGGGGAGCTATGGCTACACCTTC.

The rearrangement uses TRBV5-1 and TRBJ1-6; 9 nucleotides align to TRBD1. CDR3 length: 16 residues. The V and J ends lost 4 bases and 7 bases, in that order; junction bases with no gene match: 9. The V gene's germline CDR1 is SGHRS and CDR2 YFSETQ. This CDR3 reads CASSTTGTGLNSPLHF. DNA for the CDR3: TGCGCCAGCAGCACGACCGGGACAGGGCTAAATTCACCCCTCCACTTT.

The V and J genes are TRBV18 and TRBJ2-7, with a weak D call TRBD2 (6 bases). CDR1 and CDR2 (germline): KGHSH, LQKENI. The CDR3 is made up of 15 amino acids. With 5 bases removed from V and 2 bases from J, the gap between germline ends came to 16 bases. CDR3 amino acids: CASSMGPGSAYEQYF. CDR3 in DNA: TGTGCCAGCTCAATGGGTCCCGGGAGTGCCTACGAGCAGTACTTC.

The rearrangement uses TRBV2 and TRBJ1-5; D possibly corresponds to TRBD1 (5 bases). The germline CDR1 and CDR2 sequences are SNHLY and FYNNEI. The CDR3 extends over 14 amino acids. The germline V and J ends were trimmed by 1 base and 4 bases, with 8 bases remaining between them. In DNA, the CDR3 is TGTGCCAGCAGTGAAGTGACAGTTAATCAGCCCCAGCATTTT. This sequence encodes CASSEVTVNQPQHF.

This rearrangement joins TRBV2 to TRBJ2-7, with 8 nucleotides matching TRBD2. Germline values: CDR1 SNHLY, CDR2 FYNNEI. The CDR3 length is 12 residues. After removal of 9 bases from V and 3 bases from J, the junction contained 4 bases not matched to a gene. CDR3 sequence: CASDAGGYEQYF. For the CDR3, the DNA is TGTGCCAGTGATGCGGGGGGCTACGAGCAGTACTTC.

The chain employs TRBV20-1 and TRBJ2-7; D gene ambiguous. Trimming shortened V by 3 bases and J by 2 bases, and 11 bases separated the two germline ends. Germline V gene lookup returns CDR1 DFQATT and CDR2 SNEGSKA (reference sequence). The CDR3 has 13 residues. The CDR3 DNA is TGCAGTGCTAGTTCGCAGAAAACCTACGAGCAGTACTTC. Amino acids: CSASSQKTYEQYF.

This chain joins TRBV11-2 and TRBJ1-4; a weak D match, TRBD1 (5 bases). V dropped 5 bases and J dropped 7 bases, with 11 bases sitting between them. The CDR3 is made up of 13 amino acids. Germline lookup yields CDR1 SGHAT and CDR2 FQNNGV. Written as DNA, the CDR3 is TGTGCCAGCAGCCCGGTTCAGGGTGAAAAACTGTTTTTT. Its protein is CASSPVQGEKLFF.

CDR3 region: CASSLDTANEKLFF. In DNA, the CDR3 is TGCGCCAGCAGCTTGGATACGGCTAATGAAAAACTGTTTTTT. The genes are TRBV5-1 and TRBJ1-4; D is uncertain. The V end was cut by 0 bases, the J end by 3 bases, with 6 bases between. This CDR3 contains 14 residues. CDR1 is SGHRS, CDR2 YFSETQ, per germline.

The chain recombines TRBV6-6 with TRBJ1-1; D uncertain. This CDR3 has 15 residues. CDR1 is MNHNY and CDR2 is SVGAGI in the germline V gene (reference sequence). Trimming removed 1 base at V and 4 bases at J, with 13 bases between. CDR3 in amino acids: CASSYLDSGGTEAFF. CDR3 nucleotide sequence: TGTGCCAGCAGTTACTTAGATTCGGGAGGCACTGAAGCTTTCTTT.

The chain is built from TRBV3-1 (or the pseudogene TRBV3-2) and TRBJ1-5; D not certain. CDR1 and CDR2 from the germline V gene are LGHDT and YNNKEL (reference sequence). This CDR3 contains 14 residues. The V end lost 1 base, the J end lost 4 bases, and 8 bases lay between the germline ends. The CDR3 DNA sequence: TGTGCCAGCAGCCAAGGTCGGGGAAATCAGCCCCAGCATTTT. It yields the protein CASSQGRGNQPQHF.

The V and J genes are TRBV5-4 and TRBJ2-7; 9 bases match TRBD2. The CDR3 length is 15 residues. V was clipped by 4 bases and J by 2 bases; unmatched bases: 7. Germline V CDR1 and CDR2: SGHNT, YYREEE (reference sequence). The CDR3 sequence: CASSASGKTAYEQYF. The CDR3 DNA follows: TGTGCCAGCAGCGCTAGCGGGAAAACAGCCTACGAGCAGTACTTC.

The chain links TRBV29-1 to TRBJ2-5, with TRBD2 identical over 7 bases. This CDR3 is 13 amino acids long. The germline V gene encodes CDR1 SQVTM and CDR2 ANQGSEA. The ends lost 4 bases at V and 5 bases at J; junction bases unmatched: 7. This chain's CDR3 is CSVGDYAGETQYF. For the CDR3, the DNA is TGCAGCGTTGGGGACTATGCGGGTGAGACCCAGTACTTC.

The rearrangement uses TRBV11-3 and TRBJ2-7; 9 bases fit TRBD2. This CDR3 has 15 amino acids. Germline values: CDR1 SGHNT, CDR2 YENEEA. The V and J ends lost 3 bases and 2 bases, in that order; junction bases with no gene match: 5. The CDR3 region is CASSFQSGGPYEQYF. CDR3 in DNA: TGTGCCAGCAGCTTTCAGAGCGGGGGGCCCTACGAGCAGTACTTC.

Only a few counts were recorded for this clone. The rearrangement uses TRBV5-1 and TRBJ1-3; TRBD1 aligns across 8 bases. Germline V gives CDR1 SGHRS, CDR2 YFSETQ. There are 14 residues in the CDR3. The trim removed 4 bases at V and 4 bases at J, leaving 4 bases unmatched. DNA of the CDR3: TGCGCCAGCAGCCTGGGGACAGGAGGAAACACCATATATTTT. Amino acids: CASSLGTGGNTIYF.

V usage is TRBV5-5 and J usage is TRBJ2-7; TRBD1 might be the D (5 bases). CDR3 size: 13 residues. V was shortened by 2 bases and J by 0 bases, with 6 bases between the two germline ends. From germline, CDR1 is SGHKS and CDR2 YYEKEE (reference sequence). CDR3 nucleotides: TGTGCCAGCAGCTTTCAGGGCTCCTACGAGCAGTACTTC. Protein product: CASSFQGSYEQYF. Combining the CDR3 with reference TRBV5-5 and TRBJ2-7 gives the whole variable domain DAGVTQSPTHLIKTRGQQVTLRCSPISGHKSVSWYQQVLGQGPQFIFQYYEKEERGRGNFPDRFSARQFPNYSSELNVNALLLGDSALYLCASSFQGSYEQYFGPGTRLTVT.

The chain employs TRBV29-1 and TRBJ2-7; possible D gene TRBD1, 5 bases. The CDR3 extends over 13 amino acids. Trimming removed 6 bases at V and 3 bases at J, with 15 bases between. Germline V gives CDR1 SQVTM, CDR2 ANQGSEA. CDR3 sequence reads: CSVRVGVRYEQYF. CDR3 coding DNA: TGCAGCGTCCGGGTAGGGGTTCGCTACGAGCAGTACTTC.

The chain is built from TRBV19 and TRBJ2-7; 10 bases are shared with TRBD2. J was trimmed by 6 bases and V by 3 bases; bases with no gene match: 5. CDR1 LNHDA and CDR2 SQIVND come from the germline V gene (reference sequence). This CDR3 has 14 residues. CDR3 nucleotide sequence: TGTGCCAGTAGTATTCTAGCGGGAGAAGGCGAGCAGTACTTC. It is translated as CASSILAGEGEQYF.

CDR3 coding DNA: TGTGCCAGCAGCGTAGGGACAGGGGGCAATCAGCCCCAGCATTTT. Translated, it gives CASSVGTGGNQPQHF. The chain employs TRBV9 and TRBJ1-5; 9 nucleotides agree with TRBD1. J was trimmed by 2 bases and V by 0 bases; bases with no gene match: 0. CDR1 and CDR2 from the germline V gene are SGDLS and YYNGEE. The CDR3 has 15 residues. The full variable domain, completed using reference TRBV9 and TRBJ1-5, is DSGVTQTPKHLITATGQRVTLRCSPRSGDLSVYWYQQSLDQGLQFLIQYYNGEERAKGNILERFSAQQFPDLHSELNLSSLELGDSALYFCASSVGTGGNQPQHFGDGTRLSIL.

The rearrangement joins TRBV5-1 to TRBJ1-2; TRBD1 aligns across 7 bases. The CDR3 loop spans 13 amino acids. J gave up 6 bases and V 4 bases, and 6 bases lay outside the gene matches. Germline V gene sequence: CDR1 SGHRS, CDR2 YFSETQ. The CDR3 bases are TGCGCCAGCAGCACCGGGACAGCCCATGGCTACACCTTC. Translated, it gives CASSTGTAHGYTF.

This clone was seen only once. The chain carries TRBV28 and TRBJ2-1, with 14 bases identical to TRBD2. The V segment lost 7 bases and the J segment 7 bases; nucleotides outside the gene matches: 6. The CDR3 length is 15 residues. Per germline, CDR1 MDHEN and CDR2 SYDVKM. CDR3 nucleotide sequence: TGTGCCAGCACCCGACTAGCGGGAGGGGGAAATGAGCAGTTCTTC. Translated: CASTRLAGGGNEQFF.

The chain is built from TRBV7-2 and TRBJ2-7; tentative D call: TRBD2 (5 bases). The length of the CDR3 is 13 residues. V lost 5 bases, J lost 3 bases, and 11 bases lay in between. The germline gives CDR1 SGHTA, CDR2 FQGNSA. The CDR3 protein is CASSSGRVYEQYF. CDR3 sequence (DNA): TGTGCCAGCAGCAGCGGACGAGTCTACGAGCAGTACTTC. The whole variable domain, filled in from reference TRBV7-2 and TRBJ2-7, reads GAGVSQSPSNKVTEKGKDVELRCDPISGHTALYWYRQSLGQGLEFLIYFQGNSAPDKSGLPSDRFSAERTGGSVSTLTIQRTQQEDSAVYLCASSSGRVYEQYFGPGTRLTVT.

V and J are TRBV6-5 and TRBJ1-5; tentatively, D is TRBD1 (6 bases). CDR3 length: 15 amino acids. Germline V gives CDR1 MNHEY, CDR2 SVGAGI. Trimming removed 6 bases at V and 6 bases at J, with 18 bases between. CDR3 loop: CASSPSRGAGQPQHF. For the CDR3, the DNA is TGTGCCAGCAGCCCCTCCCGGGGGGCCGGTCAGCCCCAGCATTTT.